This T cell receptor beta chain was obtained from a study of post-analysis software for immune sequencing data. Regarding the study as a whole: The F measure placed samples prepared in the same batch into strongly shared clusters. Four or five TRBV segments, TRBV5-6, TRBV5-1 and TRBV20-1 among them, were found more frequent in patients than controls. Comparison with controls showed significantly lower normalized Chao1 diversity in multiple sclerosis patients.

As for this clonotype: Its target is not known.

Researchers reported that TCR beta cDNA libraries carried unique molecular identifiers. Yield was about 500,000 cDNA molecules from around 1 to 10 million T cells. TCRdb fed the PCR reads into MiXCR, producing one record per CDR3 protein. The table has about 770,000 distinct CDR3 sequences, roughly 46% seen once; the top ten hold 4.9%. V was trimmed by 3 bases and J by 5 bases, leaving 13 bases between them. Germline lookup yields CDR1 SQVTM and CDR2 ANQGSEA. The length of the CDR3 is 13 residues. This TCR was recovered from a girl aged 5-17 years with multiple sclerosis. The chain combines TRBV29-1 with TRBJ2-5; D is perhaps TRBD1 (5 bases). The sequencing sample was made of blood. The CDR3 reads CSVDAGSGETQYF. DNA for the CDR3: TGCAGCGTTGATGCAGGGTCCGGGGAGACCCAGTACTTC.